The 6 T cell receptor beta chains in this list originate from one sample, sequenced in a study of a mutant IDH1 vaccine in newly diagnosed glioma. As to time point: baseline, week 1 (first vaccination visit). Treatment denoted: pre-vaccination baseline after standard-of-care therapy. The method was immunoSEQ multiplex PCR; TCRdb's version includes in-frame clones alone and lacks a portion of them. The sample has about 92,000 clones, about 82% seen once. The material was PBMCs, obtained from a glioma patient treated with radiotherapy, temozolomide or both. Receptor source: a man aged 35 to 55 with glioma.

The gene calls are TRBV19 and TRBJ1-1; the D gene is possibly TRBD1 (6 bases). CDR3 length equals 15 residues. Germline CDR1 and CDR2: LNHDA and SQIVND (reference sequence). Trimming pared 7 bases from V and 4 bases from J, leaving 19 bases between. CDR3 sequence (DNA): TGTGCCAGTATACGGGCAGGGGTGTTGAGCACTGAAGCTTTCTTT. This sequence encodes CASIRAGVLSTEAFF. Using reference TRBV19 and TRBJ1-1 for the parts outside the CDR3, the full variable domain is DGGITQSPKYLFRKEGQNVTLSCEQNLNHDAMYWYRQDPGQGLRLIYYSQIVNDFQKGDIAEGYSVSREKKESFPLTVTSAQKNPTAFYLCASIRAGVLSTEAFFGQGTRLTVV.

Only one count was recorded for this clone. The genes are TRBV7-2 and TRBJ1-5; D not resolved. Deletions cut 1 base from V and 7 bases from J, with 14 bases between. The CDR3 runs 15 residues. Germline CDR1 reads SGHTA; CDR2 reads FQGNSA. CDR3: CASSLGAREEQPQHF. The DNA for the CDR3 is TGTGCCAGCAGCTTAGGGGCACGGGAAGAGCAGCCCCAGCATTTT.

The table lists this clone with a few counts. Other DNA sequences from this sample encode an identical CDR3 as well. V gene TRBV6-5 combines with J gene TRBJ1-1; D remains unclear. The CDR3 length is 12 residues. Trimming removed 6 bases from V and 1 base from J, with 6 bases in between. Germline V gene lookup returns CDR1 MNHEY and CDR2 SVGAGI. DNA of the CDR3: TGTGCCAGCAGCTACACGAACACTGAAGCTTTCTTT. Its protein product is CASSYTNTEAFF.

V usage is TRBV18 and J usage is TRBJ1-2, with no clear D. The V gene's germline CDR1 is KGHSH and CDR2 LQKENI. Trimming pared 3 bases from V and 8 bases from J, leaving 10 bases between. The CDR3 is 12 amino acids. CDR3: CASSPGEKGYTF. DNA for the CDR3: TGTGCCAGCTCACCGGGTGAAAAAGGCTACACCTTC.

V gene TRBV10-1 combines with J gene TRBJ2-3; 7 bases agree with TRBD1. The CDR3 covers 13 residues. Per germline, CDR1 WNHNN and CDR2 SYGVQD (reference sequence). Trimming cost V 8 bases and J 3 bases; bases outside gene matches: 5. The CDR3 nucleotides are TGCGCCAGCTCCGGGACAGCAACAGATACGCAGTATTTT. As protein: CASSGTATDTQYF.

On this clone: At one boundary the junction diverges from the germline segment, which might be a read error. Other DNA sequences of this sample code for an identical CDR3. J is TRBJ1-6 and V is TRBV7-6, with TRBD1 identical over 11 bases. This CDR3 region has 16 residues. Per germline, CDR1 SGHVS and CDR2 FNYEAQ. CDR3 sequence (DNA): TGTGCTAGCAGCTTAGGGGGACAGGGGGGAAATTCACCCCTCCACTTT. This sequence encodes CASSLGGQGGNSPLHF.